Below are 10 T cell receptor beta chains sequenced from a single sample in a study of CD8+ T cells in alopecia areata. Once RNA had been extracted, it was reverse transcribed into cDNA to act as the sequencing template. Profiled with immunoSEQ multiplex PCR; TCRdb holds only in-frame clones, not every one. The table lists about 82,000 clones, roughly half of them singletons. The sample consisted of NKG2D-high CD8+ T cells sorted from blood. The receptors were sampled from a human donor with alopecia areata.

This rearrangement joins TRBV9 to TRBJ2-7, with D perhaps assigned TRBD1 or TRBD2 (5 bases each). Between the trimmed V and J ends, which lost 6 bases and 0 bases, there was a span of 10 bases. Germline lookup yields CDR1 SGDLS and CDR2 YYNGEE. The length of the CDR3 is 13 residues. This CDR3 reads CASNEGPSYEQYF. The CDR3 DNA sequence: TGTGCCAGCAATGAGGGGCCCTCCTACGAGCAGTACTTC.

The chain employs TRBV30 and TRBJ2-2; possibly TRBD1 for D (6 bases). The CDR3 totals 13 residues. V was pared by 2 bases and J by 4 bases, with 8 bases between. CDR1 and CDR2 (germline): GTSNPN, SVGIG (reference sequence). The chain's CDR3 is CAWSTGITGELFF. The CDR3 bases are TGTGCCTGGAGTACAGGGATCACCGGGGAGCTGTTTTTT.

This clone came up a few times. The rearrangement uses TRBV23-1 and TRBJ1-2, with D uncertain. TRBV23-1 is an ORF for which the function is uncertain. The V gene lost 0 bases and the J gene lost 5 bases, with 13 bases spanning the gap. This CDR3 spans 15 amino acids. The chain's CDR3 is CASSQSRGPCYGYTF. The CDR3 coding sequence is TGCGCCAGCAGTCAATCCCGCGGCCCCTGTTATGGCTACACCTTC.

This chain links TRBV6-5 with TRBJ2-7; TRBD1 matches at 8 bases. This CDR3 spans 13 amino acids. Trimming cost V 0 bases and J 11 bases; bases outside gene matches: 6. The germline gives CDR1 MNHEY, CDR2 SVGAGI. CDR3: CASSYSPGQEEYF. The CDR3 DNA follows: TGTGCCAGCAGTTACTCGCCGGGACAGGAGGAGTACTTC.

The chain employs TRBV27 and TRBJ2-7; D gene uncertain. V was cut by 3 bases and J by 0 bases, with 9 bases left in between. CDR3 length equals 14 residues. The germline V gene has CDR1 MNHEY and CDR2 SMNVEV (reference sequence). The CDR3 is CASSFGIHSYEQYF. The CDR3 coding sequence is TGTGCCAGCAGTTTCGGTATACACTCCTACGAGCAGTACTTC.

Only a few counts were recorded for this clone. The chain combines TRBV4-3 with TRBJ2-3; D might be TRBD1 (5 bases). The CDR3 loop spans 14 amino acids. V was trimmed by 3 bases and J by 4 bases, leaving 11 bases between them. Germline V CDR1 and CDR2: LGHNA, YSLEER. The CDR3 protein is CASSQIGVPDTQYF. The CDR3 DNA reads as TGCGCCAGCAGCCAGATAGGGGTCCCAGATACGCAGTATTTT.

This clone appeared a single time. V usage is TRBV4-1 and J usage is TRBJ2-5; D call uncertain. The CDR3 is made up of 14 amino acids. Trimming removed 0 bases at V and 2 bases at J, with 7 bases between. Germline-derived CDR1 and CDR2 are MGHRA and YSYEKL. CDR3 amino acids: CASSQEQHQETQYF. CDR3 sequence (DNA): TGCGCCAGCAGCCAAGAACAGCATCAAGAGACCCAGTACTTC.

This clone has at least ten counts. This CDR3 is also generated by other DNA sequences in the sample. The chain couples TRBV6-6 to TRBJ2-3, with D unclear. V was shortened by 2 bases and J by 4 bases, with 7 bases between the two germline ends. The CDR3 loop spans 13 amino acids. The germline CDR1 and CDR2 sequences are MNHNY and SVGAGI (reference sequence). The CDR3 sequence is CASSYPRADTQYF. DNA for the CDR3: TGTGCCAGCAGTTACCCTCGGGCAGATACGCAGTATTTT.

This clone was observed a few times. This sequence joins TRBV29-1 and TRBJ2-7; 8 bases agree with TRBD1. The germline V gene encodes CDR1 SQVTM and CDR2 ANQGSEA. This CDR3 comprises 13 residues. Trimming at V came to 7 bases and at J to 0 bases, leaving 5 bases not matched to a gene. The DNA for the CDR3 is TGCAGCGCCCGGACAGGGACCTCCTACGAGCAGTACTTC. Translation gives CSARTGTSYEQYF.

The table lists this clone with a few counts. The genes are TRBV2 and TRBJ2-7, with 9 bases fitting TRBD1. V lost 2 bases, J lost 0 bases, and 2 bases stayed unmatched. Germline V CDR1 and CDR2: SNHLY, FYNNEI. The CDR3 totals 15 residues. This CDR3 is CASSEPGQGSYEQYF. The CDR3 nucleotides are TGTGCCAGCAGTGAACCGGGACAGGGCTCCTACGAGCAGTACTTC. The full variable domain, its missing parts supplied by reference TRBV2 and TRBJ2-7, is EPEVTQTPSHQVTQMGQEVILRCVPISNHLYFYWYRQILGQKVEFLVSFYNNEISEKSEIFDDQFSVERPDGSNFTLKIRSTKLEDSAMYFCASSEPGQGSYEQYFGPGTRLTVT.